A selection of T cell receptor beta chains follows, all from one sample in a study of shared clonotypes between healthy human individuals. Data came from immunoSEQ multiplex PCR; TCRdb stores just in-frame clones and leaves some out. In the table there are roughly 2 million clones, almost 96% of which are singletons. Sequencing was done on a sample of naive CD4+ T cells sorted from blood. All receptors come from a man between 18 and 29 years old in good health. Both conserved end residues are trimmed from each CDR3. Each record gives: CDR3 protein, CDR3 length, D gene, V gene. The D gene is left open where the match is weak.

CDR3aa: ASSPEASRATEAF; len: 13; d_gene: -; v_gene: TRBV5-1
CDR3aa: AWGTGREKLF; len: 10; d_gene: TRBD1; v_gene: TRBV30
CDR3aa: ASSDQGSNTEAF; len: 12; d_gene: -; v_gene: TRBV2
CDR3aa: ATRQGIGMGANVLT; len: 14; d_gene: TRBD1; v_gene: TRBV28
CDR3aa: ASSITPYSNQPQH; len: 13; d_gene: -; v_gene: TRBV19
CDR3aa: ASRSQNNQPQH; len: 11; d_gene: -; v_gene: TRBV12-5
CDR3aa: ASSPYGTGAYEQY; len: 13; d_gene: TRBD1; v_gene: TRBV7-2
CDR3aa: ASFNTGGTGELF; len: 12; d_gene: TRBD1; v_gene: TRBV5-1
CDR3aa: ASSADRYQEKLF; len: 12; d_gene: TRBD1; v_gene: TRBV9
CDR3aa: ASSFQGRETQY; len: 11; d_gene: -; v_gene: TRBV7-2
CDR3aa: ASSAGQGAGTEAF; len: 13; d_gene: TRBD1; v_gene: TRBV2
CDR3aa: ASSLGRDLNEKLF; len: 13; d_gene: -; v_gene: TRBV11-3
CDR3aa: ASSIPSGGTGELF; len: 13; d_gene: TRBD2; v_gene: TRBV28
CDR3aa: AVSSSASSYEQY; len: 12; d_gene: -; v_gene: TRBV10-3
CDR3aa: ASSFVGSYEQY; len: 11; d_gene: -; v_gene: TRBV5-1
CDR3aa: ASSLSGVYTEAF; len: 12; d_gene: -; v_gene: TRBV7-2
CDR3aa: AIRGTSGTRGNEQF; len: 14; d_gene: TRBD2; v_gene: TRBV10-3
CDR3aa: ASSSQYRGEAF; len: 11; d_gene: TRBD1; v_gene: TRBV27
CDR3aa: ASSTFSNYGYT; len: 11; d_gene: -; v_gene: TRBV2
CDR3aa: ASGLAGQIYGYT; len: 12; d_gene: -; v_gene: TRBV12-5
CDR3aa: AISESTVAGVEQF; len: 13; d_gene: TRBD2; v_gene: TRBV10-3
CDR3aa: ASSGTGRSTGELF; len: 13; d_gene: -; v_gene: TRBV6-1
CDR3aa: ASSLRQGRTDTQY; len: 13; d_gene: TRBD1; v_gene: TRBV28
CDR3aa: AWNQGKNEKLF; len: 11; d_gene: -; v_gene: TRBV30
CDR3aa: SAYYDTQY; len: 8; d_gene: -; v_gene: TRBV20-1
CDR3aa: ASRDTTDTQY; len: 10; d_gene: -; v_gene: TRBV6-4
CDR3aa: ASSLDGSGRAYEQY; len: 14; d_gene: TRBD2; v_gene: TRBV7-2
CDR3aa: ASSNQGFGELF; len: 11; d_gene: -; v_gene: TRBV6-5
CDR3aa: ASSLNLGRQYGYT; len: 13; d_gene: -; v_gene: TRBV28
CDR3aa: SVVRNSYNEQF; len: 11; d_gene: -; v_gene: TRBV29-1
CDR3aa: AYRTYEQY; len: 8; d_gene: -; v_gene: TRBV30
CDR3aa: ASSLRADYGYT; len: 11; d_gene: -; v_gene: TRBV19
CDR3aa: ASSQDLNSNQPQH; len: 13; d_gene: -; v_gene: TRBV4-2
CDR3aa: ASSLEPGRNTEAF; len: 13; d_gene: -; v_gene: TRBV5-1
CDR3aa: AISTGPSNTEAF; len: 12; d_gene: -; v_gene: TRBV10-3
CDR3aa: ASSPNTGELF; len: 10; d_gene: -; v_gene: TRBV14
CDR3aa: ASSYGRYNEQF; len: 11; d_gene: -; v_gene: TRBV6-6
CDR3aa: ASSYFAGSSYNEQF; len: 14; d_gene: -; v_gene: TRBV6-5
CDR3aa: ASSLSATTSGIQY; len: 13; d_gene: -; v_gene: TRBV7-2
CDR3aa: ASSLVFGEQY; len: 10; d_gene: -; v_gene: TRBV5-1
CDR3aa: ASSELGVMNTEAF; len: 13; d_gene: -; v_gene: TRBV6-1
CDR3aa: ASSPPMGANEKLF; len: 13; d_gene: -; v_gene: TRBV18
CDR3aa: ASSFSGSGETQY; len: 12; d_gene: -; v_gene: TRBV28
CDR3aa: ASSVVPGVADEQY; len: 13; d_gene: -; v_gene: TRBV9
CDR3aa: ASRAGGSYEQY; len: 11; d_gene: TRBD2; v_gene: TRBV27